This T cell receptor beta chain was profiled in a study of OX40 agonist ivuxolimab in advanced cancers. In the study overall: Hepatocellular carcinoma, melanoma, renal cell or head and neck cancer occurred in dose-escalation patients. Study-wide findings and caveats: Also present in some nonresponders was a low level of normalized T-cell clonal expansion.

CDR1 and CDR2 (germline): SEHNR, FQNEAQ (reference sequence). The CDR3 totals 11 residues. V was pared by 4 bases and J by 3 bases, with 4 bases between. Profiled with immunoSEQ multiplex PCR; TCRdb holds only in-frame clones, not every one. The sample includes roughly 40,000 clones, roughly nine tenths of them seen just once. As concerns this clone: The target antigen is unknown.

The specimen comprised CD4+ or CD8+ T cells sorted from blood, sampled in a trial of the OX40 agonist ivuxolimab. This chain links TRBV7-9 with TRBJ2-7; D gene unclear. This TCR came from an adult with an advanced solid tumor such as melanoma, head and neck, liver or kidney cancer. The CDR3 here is CASSYDYEQYF. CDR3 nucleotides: TGTGCCAGCAGCTATGACTACGAGCAGTACTTC.